This entry describes one T cell receptor beta chain. Germline V gene data show CDR1 as SGHRS and CDR2 as YFSETQ. V lost 3 bases and J 4 bases, leaving 8 bases between the germline ends. The CDR3 sequence is 14 residues long. As processed by the authors: Reference gene primer amplification in the assay estimated nucleated cell counts. Sequencing used immunoSEQ multiplex PCR; TCRdb keeps in-frame clones, though not all of them. The V and J calls and the clone size are those of that table, but D and trimming were determined from the DNA. The table records fewer than 110,000 clones, roughly 85% of them present only once. The sample is drawn from a study of blood T cell repertoires in COVID-19.

This clonotype was obtained from a man aged 45-65 years in a cohort sampled during active COVID-19. The sequencing input was peripheral blood. This chain connects TRBV5-1 to TRBJ1-6, with a weak D call TRBD1 (5 bases). CDR3 DNA: TGCGCCAGCAGCTCAACAGGTTATAATTCACCCCTCCACTTT. Its protein product is CASSSTGYNSPLHF.